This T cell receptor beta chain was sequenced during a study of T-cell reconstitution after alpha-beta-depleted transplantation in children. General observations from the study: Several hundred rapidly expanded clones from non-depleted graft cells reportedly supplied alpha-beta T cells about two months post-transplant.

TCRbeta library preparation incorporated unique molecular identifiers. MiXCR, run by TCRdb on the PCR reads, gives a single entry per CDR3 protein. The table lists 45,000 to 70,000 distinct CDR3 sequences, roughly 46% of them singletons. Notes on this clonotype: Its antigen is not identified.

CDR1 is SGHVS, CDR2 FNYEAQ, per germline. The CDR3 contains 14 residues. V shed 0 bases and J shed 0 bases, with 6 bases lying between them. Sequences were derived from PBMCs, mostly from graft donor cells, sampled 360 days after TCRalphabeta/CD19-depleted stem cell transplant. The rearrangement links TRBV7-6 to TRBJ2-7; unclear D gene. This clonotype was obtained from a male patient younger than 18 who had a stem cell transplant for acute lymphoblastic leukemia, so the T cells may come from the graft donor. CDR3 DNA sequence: TGTGCCAGCAGCTTAGCACAGAGCTCCTACGAGCAGTACTTC. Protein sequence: CASSLAQSSYEQYF.